These 8 T cell receptor beta chains were all obtained from the same sample, sequenced in a study of blood T cell repertoires in COVID-19 (dated by TCRdb to about 2020). The library was made by the immunoSEQ multiplex PCR assay. In its TCRdb copy, this immuneACCESS table keeps in-frame sequences only and misses some clones. Where compared with another copy, unresolved V genes explain less than half of these, and the others have no known cause. The sample table holds a few hundred thousand clones, of which around 83% were seen once. About 1.2% of the sample is in the top ten clones. The sequenced sample was peripheral blood. These receptors originate from a woman in her fifties or sixties with acute or convalescent COVID-19.

The J gene is TRBJ2-3, the V gene TRBV29-1, with 15 bases that match TRBD2. V shed 1 base and J 4 bases; nucleotides not matched to a gene: 6. The CDR3 length is 17 residues. Germline assignment: CDR1 SQVTM and CDR2 ANQGSEA. Here the CDR3 DNA reads TGCAGCGTTGAAGGTGGGACTAGCGGGGGGCTAGCAGATACGCAGTATTTT. It translates to CSVEGGTSGGLADTQYF.

This clone was seen once. J is TRBJ1-6 and V is TRBV15; no clear D gene. The germline V and J ends were trimmed by 0 bases and 5 bases, with 20 bases remaining between them. CDR3 length equals 19 residues. Germline lookup yields CDR1 LNHNV and CDR2 YYDKDF (reference sequence). The CDR3 nucleotides read TGTGCCACCAGCAGAGATTACCCACAGTCTCCGATCGATAATTCACCCCTCCACTTT. Translating it yields CATSRDYPQSPIDNSPLHF.

The CDR3 DNA follows: TGCGCCAGCAGCTTGGGACTAGCGGGAGTCGGGGATACGCAGTATTTT. Translated: CASSLGLAGVGDTQYF. The chain has TRBV5-1 and TRBJ2-3; 12 bases agree with TRBD2. V was pared by 0 bases and J by 6 bases, with 5 bases of the junction left unmatched. Looked up from germline, CDR1 is SGHRS and CDR2 is YFSETQ. The CDR3 has 16 amino acids.

J is TRBJ1-2 and V is TRBV6-6; 8 bases agree with TRBD1. The CDR3 is 13 amino acids. Germline V gene lookup returns CDR1 MNHNY and CDR2 SVGAGI (reference sequence). V was pared by 7 bases and J by 7 bases, with 8 bases of the junction left unmatched. The CDR3 loop is CASTEDRVSGYTF. CDR3 nucleotide sequence: TGTGCCAGCACCGAGGACAGGGTGTCTGGCTACACCTTC.

The gene calls are TRBV7-7 and TRBJ2-3, with TRBD1 as a possible D gene (6 bases). The CDR3 contains 15 residues. Germline-derived CDR1 and CDR2 are SSHAT and FNYEAQ (reference sequence). Trimming pared 2 bases from V and 2 bases from J, leaving 11 bases between. DNA of the CDR3: TGTGCCAGCAGCTTAAAACAGGGCCCCACAGATACGCAGTATTTT. It translates to CASSLKQGPTDTQYF. The full variable domain, rest sourced from reference TRBV7-7 and TRBJ2-3, is GAGVSQSPRYKVTKRGQDVTLRCDPISSHATLYWYQQALGQGPEFLTYFNYEAQPDKSGLPSDRFSAERPEGSISTLTIQRTEQRDSAMYRCASSLKQGPTDTQYFGPGTRLTVL.

The rearrangement uses TRBV5-1 and TRBJ2-1; D is ambiguous. The V gene lost 0 bases and the J gene lost 6 bases, with 10 bases spanning the gap. Germline values: CDR1 SGHRS, CDR2 YFSETQ. This CDR3 is 14 amino acids long. CDR3 bases: TGCGCCAGCAGCTTGGTTCCAGGTGGCAATGAGCAGTTCTTC. Translated, it gives CASSLVPGGNEQFF. The whole variable domain, remainder taken from reference TRBV5-1 and TRBJ2-1, is KAGVTQTPRYLIKTRGQQVTLSCSPISGHRSVSWYQQTPGQGLQFLFEYFSETQRNKGNFPGRFSGRQFSNSRSEMNVSTLELGDSALYLCASSLVPGGNEQFFGPGTRLTVL.

The chain combines TRBV27 with TRBJ1-6, with TRBD1 matching over 8 bases. Unmatched junction bases numbered 11, after V lost 5 bases and J lost 8 bases. The CDR3 consists of 16 residues. The germline V gene encodes CDR1 MNHEY and CDR2 SMNVEV (reference sequence). CDR3 DNA: TGTGCCAGCAGTAGTGACAGGGGATTGGGGGATTCACCCCTCCACTTT. Protein product: CASSSDRGLGDSPLHF.

In this sample, this clone turned up a few times. J is TRBJ1-5 and V is TRBV28; perhaps TRBD1 as D (5 bases). V was pared by 11 bases and J by 4 bases, with 12 bases between. Per the germline V gene, CDR1 is MDHEN and CDR2 is SYDVKM. The CDR3 sequence is 12 residues long. The CDR3 protein is CAHTGGNQPQHF. CDR3 DNA sequence: TGTGCCCACACGGGGGGTAATCAGCCCCAGCATTTT.